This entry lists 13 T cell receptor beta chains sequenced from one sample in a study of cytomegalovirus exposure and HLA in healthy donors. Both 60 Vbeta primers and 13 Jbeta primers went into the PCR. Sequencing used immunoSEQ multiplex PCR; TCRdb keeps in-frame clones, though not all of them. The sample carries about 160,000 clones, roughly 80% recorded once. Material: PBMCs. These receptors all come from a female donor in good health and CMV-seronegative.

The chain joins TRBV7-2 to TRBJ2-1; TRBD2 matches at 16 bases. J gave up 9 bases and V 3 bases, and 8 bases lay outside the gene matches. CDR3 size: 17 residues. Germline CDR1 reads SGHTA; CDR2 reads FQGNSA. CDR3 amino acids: CASSFTPGTSGRGEQFF. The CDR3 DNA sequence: TGTGCCAGCAGCTTCACCCCCGGGACTAGCGGGAGGGGTGAGCAGTTCTTC.

This chain's CDR3 is CASSASGSENIQYF. The CDR3 DNA reads TGCGCCAGCAGTGCGAGCGGGAGTGAAAACATTCAGTACTTC. The rearrangement uses TRBV10-2 and TRBJ2-4, with 8 bases lining up with TRBD2. Germline CDR1 and CDR2: WSHSY and SAAADI. The V segment lost 4 bases and the J segment 5 bases; nucleotides outside the gene matches: 4. The CDR3 runs to 14 residues.

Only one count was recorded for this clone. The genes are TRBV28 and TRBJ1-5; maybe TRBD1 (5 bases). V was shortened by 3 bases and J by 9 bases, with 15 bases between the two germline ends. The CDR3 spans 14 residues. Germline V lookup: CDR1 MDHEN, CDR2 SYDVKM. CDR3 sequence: CASSFGAGRMPQHF. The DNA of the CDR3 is TGTGCCAGCAGTTTTGGGGCAGGGAGGATGCCCCAGCATTTT.

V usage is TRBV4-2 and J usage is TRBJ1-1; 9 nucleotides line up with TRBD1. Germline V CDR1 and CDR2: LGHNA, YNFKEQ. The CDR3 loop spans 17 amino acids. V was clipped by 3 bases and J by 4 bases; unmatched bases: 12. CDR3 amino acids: CASSQAGQGVYSTEAFF. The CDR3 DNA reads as TGTGCCAGCAGCCAGGCGGGACAGGGAGTATATAGCACTGAAGCTTTCTTT.

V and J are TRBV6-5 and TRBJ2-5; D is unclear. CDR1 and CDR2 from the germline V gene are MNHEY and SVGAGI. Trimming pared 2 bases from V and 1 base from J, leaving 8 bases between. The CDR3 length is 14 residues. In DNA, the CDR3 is TGTGCCAGCAGTTACGGCAGTGGCCAAGAGACCCAGTACTTC. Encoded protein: CASSYGSGQETQYF.

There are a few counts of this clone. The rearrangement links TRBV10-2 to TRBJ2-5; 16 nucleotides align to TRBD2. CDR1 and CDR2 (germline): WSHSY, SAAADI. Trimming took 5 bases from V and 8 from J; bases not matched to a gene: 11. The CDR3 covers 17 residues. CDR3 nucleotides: TGCGCCAGCAGTCTGGGACTAGCGGGGGGGGCTAGTAACACCCAGTACTTC. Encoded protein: CASSLGLAGGASNTQYF.

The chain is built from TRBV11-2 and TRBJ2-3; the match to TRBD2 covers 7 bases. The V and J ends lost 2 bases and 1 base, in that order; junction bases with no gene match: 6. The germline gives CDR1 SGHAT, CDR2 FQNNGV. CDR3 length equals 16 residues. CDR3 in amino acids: CASSLKAGVGTDTQYF. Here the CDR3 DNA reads TGTGCCAGCAGCTTAAAGGCGGGAGTTGGCACAGATACGCAGTATTTT.

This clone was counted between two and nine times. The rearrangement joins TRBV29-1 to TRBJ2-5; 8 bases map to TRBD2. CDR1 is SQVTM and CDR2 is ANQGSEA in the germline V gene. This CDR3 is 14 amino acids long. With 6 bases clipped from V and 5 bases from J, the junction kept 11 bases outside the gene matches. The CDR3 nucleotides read TGCAGCGTCCCGCATCTATCGGGGGGGGAGACCCAGTACTTC. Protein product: CSVPHLSGGETQYF.

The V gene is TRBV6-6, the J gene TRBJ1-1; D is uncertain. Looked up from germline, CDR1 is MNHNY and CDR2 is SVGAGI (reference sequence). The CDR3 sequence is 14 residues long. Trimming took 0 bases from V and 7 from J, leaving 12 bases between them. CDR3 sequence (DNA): TGTGCCAGCAGTTACTCCACCACCAGACATGAAGCTTTCTTT. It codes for CASSYSTTRHEAFF.

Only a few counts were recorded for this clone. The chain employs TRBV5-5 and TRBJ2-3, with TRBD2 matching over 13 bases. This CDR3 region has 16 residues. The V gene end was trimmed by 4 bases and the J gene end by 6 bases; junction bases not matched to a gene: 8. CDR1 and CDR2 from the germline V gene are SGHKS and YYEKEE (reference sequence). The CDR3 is CASSPWTSGGGDTQYF. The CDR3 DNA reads TGTGCCAGCAGCCCCTGGACTAGCGGGGGCGGGGATACGCAGTATTTT.

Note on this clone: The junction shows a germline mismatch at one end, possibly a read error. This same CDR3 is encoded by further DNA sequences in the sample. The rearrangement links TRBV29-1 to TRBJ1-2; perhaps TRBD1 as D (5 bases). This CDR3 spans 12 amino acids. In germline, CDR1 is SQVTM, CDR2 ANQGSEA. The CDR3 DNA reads TGCAGCGTCCTTGACAGCAACTATGGCTATACCTTC. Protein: CSVLDSNYGYTF.

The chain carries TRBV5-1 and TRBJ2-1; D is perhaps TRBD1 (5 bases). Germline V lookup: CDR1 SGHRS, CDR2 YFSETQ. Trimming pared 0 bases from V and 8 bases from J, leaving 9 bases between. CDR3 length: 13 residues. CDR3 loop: CASSLAGIDEQFF. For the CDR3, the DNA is TGCGCCAGCAGCTTGGCAGGGATCGATGAGCAGTTCTTC.

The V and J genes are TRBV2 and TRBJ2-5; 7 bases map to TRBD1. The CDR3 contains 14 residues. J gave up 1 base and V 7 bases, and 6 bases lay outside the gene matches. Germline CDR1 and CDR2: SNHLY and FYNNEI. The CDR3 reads CASNAQGLQETQYF. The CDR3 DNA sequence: TGTGCCAGCAACGCACAGGGGCTCCAAGAGACCCAGTACTTC. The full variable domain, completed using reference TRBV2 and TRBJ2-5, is EPEVTQTPSHQVTQMGQEVILRCVPISNHLYFYWYRQILGQKVEFLVSFYNNEISEKSEIFDDQFSVERPDGSNFTLKIRSTKLEDSAMYFCASNAQGLQETQYFGPGTRLLVL.